The 17 T cell receptor beta chains reported below all come from one sample, sequenced in a study of molecular identifiers for immune sequencing clone quantification. TCRdb recomputed calls from the PCR reads with MiXCR, one row per CDR3 protein. Of approximately 680,000 distinct CDR3 sequences in the sample, around 25% were seen once. Sequencing was done on a sample of naive CD8+ T cells from blood, with Jurkat cell RNA spiked in. The sample's subset: FACS-sorted CD8+CD4-CCR7+CD45RA+ naive T cells. These receptors came from a human donor in good health. Some libraries in this study had Jurkat cell RNA spiked in.

This clonotype appeared many times. The chain links TRBV4-1 to TRBJ1-6; 9 bases map to TRBD1. The V gene end was trimmed by 3 bases and the J gene end by 7 bases; junction bases not matched to a gene: 4. CDR1 and CDR2 (germline): MGHRA, YSYEKL. This CDR3 is built from 15 residues. Written as DNA, the CDR3 is TGCGCCAGCAGCCAGGGACAGGGTAACAATTCACCCCTCCACTTT. It is translated as CASSQGQGNNSPLHF.

The CDR3 loop reads CASSYHPGTVTGELFF. The CDR3 nucleotides are TGTGCCAGCAGTTACCACCCCGGGACAGTCACCGGGGAGCTGTTTTTT. The gene calls are TRBV6-2 or TRBV6-3 and TRBJ2-2, with 7 positions matching TRBD1. V gave up 2 bases and J gave up 4 bases; unmatched junction bases: 7. Germline CDR1 reads MNHEY; CDR2 reads SVGEGT. The CDR3 totals 16 residues.

Concerning this clonotype itself: A junction end diverges from the germline sequence, so it may reflect a read error. The genes are TRBV28 and TRBJ1-2; possibly TRBD1 for D (5 bases). Per the germline V gene, CDR1 is MDHEN and CDR2 is SYDVKM. The CDR3 consists of 14 residues. The CDR3 region has the DNA TGTGCCACCCCCCTTGGGGGAGAGGACTATGGCTACCCCTTC. This gives the protein CATPLGGEDYGYPF.

A remark on this clonotype: A single base separates this from a much larger clone, so it may be a read error. V and J are TRBV7-9 and TRBJ2-7; D tentatively fits TRBD1 or TRBD2 (7 bases each). The CDR3 length is 15 residues. The germline V and J ends were trimmed by 8 bases and 4 bases, with 21 bases remaining between them. CDR1 and CDR2 from the germline V gene are SEHNR and FQNEAQ (reference sequence). The CDR3 loop is CASAGVWQGEYEQYF. The CDR3 nucleotides read TGTGCCAGCGCGGGGGTATGGCAGGGGGAGTACGAGCAGTACTTC.

This clonotype was seen only a few times. V is TRBV10-2 and J is TRBJ2-2, with D unclear. Germline V CDR1 and CDR2: WSHSY, SAAADI. Trimming removed 4 bases at V and 3 bases at J, with 9 bases between. The CDR3 covers 14 residues. The CDR3 protein is CASSVGSYTGELFF. The CDR3 DNA follows: TGCGCCAGCAGTGTAGGGTCGTACACCGGGGAGCTGTTTTTT.

The V gene is TRBV4-3, the J gene TRBJ1-1; perhaps TRBD1 as D (5 bases). Germline V CDR1 and CDR2: LGHNA, YSLEER. V was trimmed by 0 bases and J by 1 base, leaving 12 bases between them. The CDR3 totals 16 residues. The CDR3 loop is CASSQDRRGTNTEAFF. DNA for the CDR3: TGCGCCAGCAGCCAAGATAGAAGGGGAACGAACACTGAAGCTTTCTTT.

V is TRBV3-2 and J is TRBJ2-5; the table's D call TRBD1 went unverified against the DNA. TRBV3-2 is a listed pseudogene. CDR3 length: 15 residues. This chain's CDR3 is CASSEAGQGEETQYF. CDR3 coding DNA: TGTGCCAGCAGCGAAGCCGGACAGGGCGAGGAGACCCAGTACTTC.

This clonotype was seen a few times. The chain recombines TRBV4-1 with TRBJ1-1; 9 positions match TRBD1. V shed 1 base, J shed 7 bases, and the junction held 7 bases outside the gene matches. Germline V gives CDR1 MGHRA, CDR2 YSYEKL. There are 15 residues in the CDR3. The CDR3 sequence: CASSQVVTGGGEAFF. The CDR3 bases are TGCGCCAGCAGCCAAGTGGTTACAGGGGGCGGTGAAGCTTTCTTT.

To note about this clonotype: Sequence at one end of the junction differs from germline and may be a read error. The CDR3 bases are TGTGCCAGCAGCTTGATCGTGGCCAACGTCCTGACTTTC. Its protein product is CASSLIVANVLTF. The chain has TRBV5-3 and TRBJ2-6, with D uncertain. TRBV5-3 is filed as an ORF, its function uncertain. There are 13 residues in the CDR3.

The CDR3 DNA reads TGTGCCAGCAGTTTATATGGGACTTTGGACCAAGAGACCCAGTACTTC. Its protein product is CASSLYGTLDQETQYF. The rearrangement uses TRBV27 and TRBJ2-5; D possibly corresponds to TRBD2 (6 bases). CDR3 size: 16 residues. The germline V gene has CDR1 MNHEY and CDR2 SMNVEV (reference sequence). V lost 1 base to trimming and J lost 0 bases, with 12 bases between them.

The chain carries TRBV28 and TRBJ1-1; D ambiguous. Germline CDR1 is MDHEN and CDR2 is SYDVKM. With 6 bases removed from V and 3 bases from J, the gap between germline ends came to 14 bases. The CDR3 extends over 14 amino acids. Here the CDR3 reads CASRFFGEDTEAFF. Here the CDR3 DNA reads TGTGCCAGCAGGTTCTTCGGGGAGGACACTGAAGCTTTCTTT.

This chain uses TRBV19 with TRBJ2-1; TRBD2 agrees at 12 bases. CDR1 and CDR2 (germline): LNHDA, SQIVND (reference sequence). V lost 6 bases, J lost 7 bases, and 7 bases stayed unmatched. This CDR3 comprises 15 residues. CDR3 region: CASSLTSGSLNEQFF. The DNA of the CDR3 is TGTGCCAGTAGCCTGACTAGCGGGAGTCTGAATGAGCAGTTCTTC.

This clonotype was observed at least ten times. The chain has TRBV27 and TRBJ2-5; TRBD1 might be the D (6 bases). Trimming shortened V by 1 base and J by 0 bases, and 15 bases separated the two germline ends. CDR3 length equals 17 residues. The germline V gene encodes CDR1 MNHEY and CDR2 SMNVEV (reference sequence). The CDR3 region is CASSLFGSGEYQETQYF. The CDR3, as DNA: TGTGCCAGCAGTTTATTTGGTTCAGGGGAGTACCAAGAGACCCAGTACTTC.

The chain uses TRBV9 and TRBJ1-5; no clear D. The V end was cut by 5 bases, the J end by 7 bases, with 13 bases between. The CDR3 sequence is 13 residues long. The germline CDR1 and CDR2 sequences are SGDLS and YYNGEE. The CDR3 region is CASSSEGGQPQHF. The CDR3, as DNA: TGTGCCAGCAGTAGCGAGGGCGGGCAGCCCCAGCATTTT. Complete variable domain (other parts from reference TRBV9 and TRBJ1-5): DSGVTQTPKHLITATGQRVTLRCSPRSGDLSVYWYQQSLDQGLQFLIQYYNGEERAKGNILERFSAQQFPDLHSELNLSSLELGDSALYFCASSSEGGQPQHFGDGTRLSIL.

This clonotype was seen at least ten times. The chain uses TRBV7-6 and TRBJ1-3; 7 positions match TRBD1. The J segment lost 0 bases and the V segment lost 3 bases, leaving 2 bases of the junction unmatched. Germline V gene sequence: CDR1 SGHVS, CDR2 FNYEAQ. This CDR3 region has 15 residues. The CDR3, as DNA: TGTGCCAGCAGCTTGGGGACAGACTCTGGAAACACCATATATTTT. This translates into CASSLGTDSGNTIYF.

Notes on this clonotype: At one end the junction does not follow the germline gene, possibly because of a read error. The chain recombines TRBV9 with TRBJ1-4; TRBD1 might be the D (5 bases). Germline V lookup: CDR1 SGDLS, CDR2 YYNGEE. The CDR3 sequence is 15 residues long. This chain's CDR3 is CTSSVAPGPNEKLFF. The CDR3 coding sequence is TGTACCAGCAGCGTAGCTCCGGGGCCTAATGAAAAACTGTTTTTT.

Concerning this clonotype itself: A much larger clone sits a single nucleotide away, making a read error possible. The chain uses TRBV28 and TRBJ1-6; TRBD1 is a possible D gene (5 bases). This CDR3 contains 15 residues. V was clipped by 2 bases and J by 8 bases, with 13 bases between them. Germline CDR1 is MDHEN and CDR2 is SYDVKM. The CDR3 here is CASSLSDSNYSPLHF. Here the CDR3 DNA reads TGTGCCAGCAGTTTAAGCGACAGCAATTATTCACCCCTCCACTTT. Using reference TRBV28 and TRBJ1-6 for the parts outside the CDR3, the full variable domain is DVKVTQSSRYLVKRTGEKVFLECVQDMDHENMFWYRQDPGLGLRLIYFSYDVKMKEKGDIPEGYSVSREKKERFSLILESASTNQTSMYLCASSLSDSNYSPLHFGNGTRLTVT.